These 8 T cell receptor beta chains were all obtained from the same sample, sequenced in a study of monozygotic twins with inflammatory bowel disease. TCRdb reprocessed the 5' RACE reads, keeping one entry per CDR3 protein, no DNA. The record lists 210,000 or so distinct CDR3 sequences, of which the ten most abundant hold roughly 8%. Sequences were obtained from blood. All receptors derive from a human donor with ulcerative colitis or Crohn's disease, or a healthy co-twin of an affected twin (not recorded which).

This sequence joins TRBV7-2 and TRBJ2-3. Germline assignment: CDR1 SGHTA and CDR2 FQGNSA. The CDR3 is made up of 14 amino acids. This CDR3 reads CASSQLTSTDTQYF.

This chain connects TRBV20-1 to TRBJ1-1; as DNA is missing, the TRBD1 call by TCRdb cannot be tested. The CDR3 is 15 amino acids. CDR1 and CDR2 from the germline V gene are DFQATT and SNEGSKA (reference sequence). CDR3 loop: CSARDIGRGQDEAFF.

The chain recombines TRBV18 with TRBJ2-1; TCRdb names TRBD1, which stays unverified in the absence of DNA. Per germline, CDR1 KGHSH and CDR2 LQKENI. The CDR3 covers 14 residues. The CDR3 protein is CASSPPGTENEQFF.

The gene calls are TRBV4-3 and TRBJ2-7; TCRdb lists TRBD2, though no DNA is available to test this call. Germline V gene lookup returns CDR1 LGHNA and CDR2 YSLEER. CDR3 length: 17 amino acids. CDR3 sequence reads: CASSQDVTSGIVYEQYF.

This chain links TRBV7-6 with TRBJ1-5. The CDR3 is 15 amino acids. Germline CDR1 SGHVS, CDR2 FNYEAQ. The chain's CDR3 is CASSPERGSNQPQHF.

The chain is built from TRBV20-1 and TRBJ2-2; the D call of TRBD1 rests on TCRdb alone, since no DNA is present to check it. Per the germline V gene, CDR1 is DFQATT and CDR2 is SNEGSKA (reference sequence). CDR3 size: 15 residues. The CDR3 sequence is CSARAGQWNTGELFF.

The gene calls are TRBV25-1 and TRBJ2-5; TCRdb's assignment of TRBD2 cannot be checked, as there is no DNA. This CDR3 is 15 amino acids long. Germline V gene sequence: CDR1 MGHDK, CDR2 SYGVNS. The CDR3 here is CASSEMRTSGRTQYF. Full variable domain (rest looked up from reference TRBV25-1 and TRBJ2-5): EADIYQTPRYLVIGTGKKITLECSQTMGHDKMYWYQQDPGMELHLIHYSYGVNSTEKGDLSSESTVSRIRTEHFPLTLESARPSHTSQYLCASSEMRTSGRTQYFGPGTRLLVL.

The chain joins TRBV6-6 to TRBJ2-7; the TCRdb call, TRBD2, lacks DNA for checking. Germline V gives CDR1 MNHNY, CDR2 SVGAGI (reference sequence). This CDR3 is built from 13 residues. The CDR3 spells CASSYGPNYEQYF.